The 11 T cell receptor beta chains listed next were all sequenced from one sample in a study of a mutant IDH1 vaccine in newly diagnosed glioma. Measured with immunoSEQ multiplex PCR; TCRdb has only the in-frame clones, and not every one. The sample holds about 26,000 clones; less than 85% are singletons and the top ten take roughly 30%. Their target antigens are unknown. Regarding time point: week 35, safety follow-up. Topical imiquimod accompanied each vaccine dose, which consisted of 300 ug of mutant IDH1 20-mer peptide. The sample here was PBMCs, taken from a glioma patient whose treatment included an IDH1 peptide vaccine. Source of these receptors: a man aged 25 to 45 with glioma.

The V call is TRBV5-1, the J call TRBJ2-2; D might be TRBD2 (6 bases). There are 15 residues in the CDR3. V was cut by 3 bases and J by 4 bases, with 13 bases left in between. The V gene's germline CDR1 is SGHRS and CDR2 YFSETQ. The CDR3 reads CASSSWEVTTGELFF. The CDR3, as DNA: TGCGCCAGCAGCTCCTGGGAGGTTACCACCGGGGAGCTGTTTTTT. Together with reference TRBV5-1 and TRBJ2-2, the CDR3 gives the full variable domain: KAGVTQTPRYLIKTRGQQVTLSCSPISGHRSVSWYQQTPGQGLQFLFEYFSETQRNKGNFPGRFSGRQFSNSRSEMNVSTLELGDSALYLCASSSWEVTTGELFFGEGSRLTVL.

This clone was seen a handful of times. V is TRBV10-3 and J is TRBJ1-1, with 7 nucleotides matching TRBD1. The V segment lost 4 bases and the J segment 0 bases; nucleotides outside the gene matches: 5. Germline values: CDR1 ENHRY, CDR2 SYGVKD. The CDR3 totals 15 residues. CDR3: CAISAVQGMNTEAFF. CDR3 nucleotides: TGTGCCATCAGTGCGGTACAGGGGATGAACACTGAAGCTTTCTTT.

This rearrangement joins TRBV7-3 to TRBJ2-7, with 7 bases aligning to TRBD1. The CDR3 consists of 13 residues. V trimming: 5 bases; J trimming: 2 bases; junction bases outside the gene matches: 3. Germline CDR1 reads SGHTA; CDR2 reads FQGTGA. The CDR3 loop reads CASSPDRAYEQYF. The CDR3 nucleotides read TGTGCCAGCAGCCCTGACAGGGCCTACGAGCAGTACTTC.

The gene calls are TRBV30 and TRBJ2-2, with a possible D match to TRBD1 (5 bases). There are 14 residues in the CDR3. Trimming shortened V by 1 base and J by 7 bases, and 13 bases separated the two germline ends. The germline CDR1 and CDR2 sequences are GTSNPN and SVGIG (reference sequence). This chain's CDR3 is CAWSEDIPFGELFF. The CDR3 DNA reads TGTGCCTGGAGTGAGGACATTCCTTTCGGGGAGCTGTTTTTT.

The chain has TRBV5-1 and TRBJ2-6; D unresolved. The CDR3 totals 19 residues. Germline V lookup: CDR1 SGHRS, CDR2 YFSETQ. V was cut by 1 base and J by 2 bases, with 19 bases left in between. CDR3 protein: CASSLSVQGSGPGANVLTF. The CDR3 nucleotides read TGCGCCAGCAGCTTGAGTGTCCAAGGGTCAGGACCTGGGGCCAACGTCCTGACTTTC.

A single count supports this clone. The rearrangement uses TRBV5-6 and TRBJ1-1; D not resolved. The CDR3 totals 15 residues. Germline CDR1 is SGHDT and CDR2 is YYEEEE. The V end was cut by 0 bases, the J end by 0 bases, with 9 bases between. CDR3 loop: CASSLGVRMNTEAFF. The CDR3 DNA follows: TGTGCCAGCAGCTTGGGGGTCCGGATGAACACTGAAGCTTTCTTT.

The V call is TRBV7-9, the J call TRBJ2-3, with 12 bases lining up with TRBD1. Losses at the gene ends were 6 bases for V and 3 bases for J; bases not matched to a gene: 7. Germline V gene sequence: CDR1 SEHNR, CDR2 FQNEAQ (reference sequence). There are 16 residues in the CDR3. The CDR3: CASRSRDRGLTDTQYF. The CDR3 DNA reads as TGTGCCAGCAGAAGCCGGGACAGGGGGCTGACAGATACGCAGTATTTT.

This chain links TRBV9 with TRBJ2-7, with D perhaps given as TRBD1 or TRBD2 (7 bases each). Trimming cost V 4 bases and J 3 bases, with 17 bases left between them. The CDR3 has 15 residues. The germline CDR1 and CDR2 sequences are SGDLS and YYNGEE. The CDR3 DNA reads as TGTGCCAGCAGCTCCGGGGGGACAGTATTCTACGAGCAGTACTTC. This translates into CASSSGGTVFYEQYF.

This clone was observed once. The rearrangement uses TRBV7-9 and TRBJ1-2; the D gene is possibly TRBD1 (6 bases). The CDR3 consists of 13 residues. V was trimmed by 1 base and J by 5 bases, leaving 8 bases between them. Germline V CDR1 and CDR2: SEHNR, FQNEAQ (reference sequence). CDR3 DNA sequence: TGTGCCAGCAGCTTAGGAGGGGGGTATGGCTACACCTTC. This sequence encodes CASSLGGGYGYTF.

The chain has TRBV4-1 and TRBJ2-2, with TRBD2 matching over 12 bases. The CDR3 loop spans 18 amino acids. V trimming: 1 base; J trimming: 4 bases; junction bases outside the gene matches: 7. Germline-derived CDR1 and CDR2 are MGHRA and YSYEKL. CDR3 amino acids: CASSQAPLAGGLTGELFF. The CDR3, as DNA: TGCGCCAGCAGCCAAGCGCCCCTAGCGGGAGGGCTCACCGGGGAGCTGTTTTTT.

The chain carries TRBV7-2 and TRBJ2-5, with unresolved D. Germline CDR1 reads SGHTA; CDR2 reads FQGNSA. CDR3 length: 11 residues. Trimming shortened V by 0 bases and J by 5 bases, and 1 base separated the two germline ends. The CDR3 is CASSLAETQYF. The CDR3 DNA sequence: TGTGCCAGCAGCTTAGCGGAGACCCAGTACTTC.